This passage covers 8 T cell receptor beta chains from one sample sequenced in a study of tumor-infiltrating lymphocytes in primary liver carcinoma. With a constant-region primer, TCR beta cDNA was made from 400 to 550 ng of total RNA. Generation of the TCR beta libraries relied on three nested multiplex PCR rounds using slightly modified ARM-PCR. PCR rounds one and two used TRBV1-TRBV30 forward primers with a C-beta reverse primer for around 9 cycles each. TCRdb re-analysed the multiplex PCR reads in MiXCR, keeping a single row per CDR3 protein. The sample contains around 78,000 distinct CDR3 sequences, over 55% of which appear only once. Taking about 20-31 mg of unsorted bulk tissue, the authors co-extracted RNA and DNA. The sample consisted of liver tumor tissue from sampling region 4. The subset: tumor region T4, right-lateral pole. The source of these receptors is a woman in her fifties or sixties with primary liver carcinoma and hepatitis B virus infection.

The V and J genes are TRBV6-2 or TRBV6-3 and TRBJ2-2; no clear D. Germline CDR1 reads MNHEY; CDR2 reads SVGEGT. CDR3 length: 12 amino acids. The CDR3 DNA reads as TGTGACGGATTGACTCCGGTCGGGGAGCTGTTTTTT. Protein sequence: CDGLTPVGELFF.

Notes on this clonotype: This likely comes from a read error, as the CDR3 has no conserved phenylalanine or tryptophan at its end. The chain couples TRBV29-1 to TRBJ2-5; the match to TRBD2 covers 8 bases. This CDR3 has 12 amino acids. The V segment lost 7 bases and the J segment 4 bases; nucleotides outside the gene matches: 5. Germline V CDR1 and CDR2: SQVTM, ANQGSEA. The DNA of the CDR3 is TGCAGCGGGGGGACTAGAGGAGAGACCCAGTACCTC. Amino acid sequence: CSGGTRGETQYL.

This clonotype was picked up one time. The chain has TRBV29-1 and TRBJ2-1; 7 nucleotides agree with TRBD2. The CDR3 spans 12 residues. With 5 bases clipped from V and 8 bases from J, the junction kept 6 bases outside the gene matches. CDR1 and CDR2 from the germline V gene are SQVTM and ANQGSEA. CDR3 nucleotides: TGCAGCGTTACGACTAGCAGTCATGAGCAGTTCTTC. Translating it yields CSVTTSSHEQFF.

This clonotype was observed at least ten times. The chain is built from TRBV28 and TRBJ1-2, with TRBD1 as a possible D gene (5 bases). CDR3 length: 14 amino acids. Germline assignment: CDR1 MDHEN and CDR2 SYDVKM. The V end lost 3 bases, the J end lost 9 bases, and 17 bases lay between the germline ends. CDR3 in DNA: TGTGCCAGCAGTTTGCGGGGGGACGGGCGTCGCTACACCTTC. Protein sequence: CASSLRGDGRRYTF.

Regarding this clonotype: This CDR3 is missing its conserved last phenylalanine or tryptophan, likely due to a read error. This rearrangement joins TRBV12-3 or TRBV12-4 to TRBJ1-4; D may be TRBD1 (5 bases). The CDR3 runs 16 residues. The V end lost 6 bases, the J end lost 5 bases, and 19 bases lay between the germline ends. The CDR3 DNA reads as TGTGCCAGCAGCTCCAGAGGGTACAGGAGCAATGAAAAACTGTTTCTT. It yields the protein CASSSRGYRSNEKLFL.

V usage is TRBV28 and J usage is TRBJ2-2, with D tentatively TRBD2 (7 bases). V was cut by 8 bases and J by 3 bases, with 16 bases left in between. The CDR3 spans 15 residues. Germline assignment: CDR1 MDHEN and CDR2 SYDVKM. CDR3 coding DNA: TGTGCCAGCGTAAAGGGGGGGGGCTACACCGGGGAGCTGTTTTTT. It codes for CASVKGGGYTGELFF. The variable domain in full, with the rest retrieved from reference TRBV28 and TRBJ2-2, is DVKVTQSSRYLVKRTGEKVFLECVQDMDHENMFWYRQDPGLGLRLIYFSYDVKMKEKGDIPEGYSVSREKKERFSLILESASTNQTSMYLCASVKGGGYTGELFFGEGSRLTVL.

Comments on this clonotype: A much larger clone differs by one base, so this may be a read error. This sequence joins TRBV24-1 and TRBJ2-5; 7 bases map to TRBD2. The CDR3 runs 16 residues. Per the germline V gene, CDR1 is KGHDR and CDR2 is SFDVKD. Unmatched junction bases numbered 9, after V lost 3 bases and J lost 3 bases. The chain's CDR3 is CATSDPGLTGEETQYF. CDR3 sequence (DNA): TGTGCCACCAGTGATCCGGGACTAACGGGAGAAGAGACCCAGTACTTC.

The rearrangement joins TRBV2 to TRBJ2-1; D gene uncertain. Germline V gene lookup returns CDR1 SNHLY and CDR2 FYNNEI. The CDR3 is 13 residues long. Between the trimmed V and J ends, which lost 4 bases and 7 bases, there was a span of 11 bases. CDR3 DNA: TGTGCCAGCAGTGCAACTAACTGGAATGAGCAGTTCTTC. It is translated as CASSATNWNEQFF.